Below are 7 T cell receptor beta chains sequenced from a single sample in a study of T cell repertoires in cytomegalovirus infection. TCRdb reprocessed the reads with MiXCR, giving one entry per CDR3 protein. The data show fewer than 130,000 distinct CDR3 sequences, roughly 39% seen once. The antigens these receptors bind are not known. Specimen: CD8+ T cells from cultured PBMCs, collected from culture after CMV antigen stimulation. The receptors were sampled from a human donor in good health (CMV status not recorded). Some clones in this sample may be carry-over from other donors' samples.

A few counts support this clonotype. The CDR3 here is CASSQGRSSEAFF. The CDR3 DNA reads TGCGCCAGCAGCCAAGGAAGGAGTTCTGAAGCTTTCTTT. The rearrangement uses TRBV4-1 and TRBJ1-1; D is unclear. The V end lost 1 base, the J end lost 6 bases, and 9 bases lay between the germline ends. The CDR3 spans 13 residues. Per germline, CDR1 MGHRA and CDR2 YSYEKL.

The chain has TRBV7-8 and TRBJ2-1; the match to TRBD2 covers 12 bases. Germline V CDR1 and CDR2: SGHVS, FQNEAQ. V gave up 2 bases and J gave up 8 bases; unmatched junction bases: 13. CDR3 length equals 18 residues. The CDR3 nucleotides are TGTGCCAGCAGCTTATCGACTAGCGGGGGATTCCTCTCGGATGAGCAGTTCTTC. This translates into CASSLSTSGGFLSDEQFF.

This clonotype was found a few times. The genes are TRBV6-5 and TRBJ1-1, with TRBD1 matching over 7 bases. The CDR3 has 15 amino acids. The germline V gene encodes CDR1 MNHEY and CDR2 SVGAGI. V gave up 5 bases and J gave up 0 bases; unmatched junction bases: 6. The CDR3 DNA follows: TGTGCCAGCAGTCGTCCCGGGACAGTGAACACTGAAGCTTTCTTT. This encodes CASSRPGTVNTEAFF.

This chain uses TRBV7-2 with TRBJ2-1; TRBD2 matches at 9 bases. The CDR3 runs to 17 residues. CDR1 is SGHTA and CDR2 is FQGNSA in the germline V gene. Trimming took 2 bases from V and 2 from J; bases not matched to a gene: 7. CDR3 residues: CASSLNLGGGAYNEQFF. CDR3 sequence (DNA): TGTGCCAGCAGCTTAAATCTAGGCGGGGGGGCCTACAATGAGCAGTTCTTC. Full variable domain (outside the CDR3, taken from reference TRBV7-2 and TRBJ2-1): GAGVSQSPSNKVTEKGKDVELRCDPISGHTALYWYRQSLGQGLEFLIYFQGNSAPDKSGLPSDRFSAERTGGSVSTLTIQRTQQEDSAVYLCASSLNLGGGAYNEQFFGPGTRLTVL.

This clonotype was observed at least ten times. The chain employs TRBV6-1 and TRBJ2-3, with 9 bases matching TRBD1. J gave up 0 bases and V 7 bases, and 11 bases lay outside the gene matches. The CDR3 is 17 amino acids. The germline gives CDR1 MNHNS, CDR2 SASEGT. This CDR3 reads CASKTQTGTGSTDTQYF. The CDR3 region has the DNA TGTGCCAGCAAAACCCAAACCGGGACAGGGAGCACAGATACGCAGTATTTT.

This clonotype has only a few counts. The chain carries TRBV3-1 and TRBJ1-3; possibly TRBD1 for D (5 bases). Germline-derived CDR1 and CDR2 are LGHDT and YNNKEL (reference sequence). The CDR3 runs to 15 residues. The germline V and J ends were trimmed by 0 bases and 0 bases, with 6 bases remaining between them. The CDR3 reads CASSQDQGSGNTIYF. CDR3 sequence (DNA): TGTGCCAGCAGCCAAGACCAGGGCTCTGGAAACACCATATATTTT.

This rearrangement joins TRBV6-8 to TRBJ2-2; D remains unclear. Germline assignment: CDR1 MNHGY and CDR2 SAAAGT. The ends were cut back, 8 bases at V and 0 bases at J, with 16 bases in the middle. The CDR3 consists of 16 residues. Written as DNA, the CDR3 is TGTGCCAGCGCGAGATTCTACCGATCGAACACCGGGGAGCTGTTTTTT. Its translation: CASARFYRSNTGELFF.